A selection of T cell receptor beta chains follows, all from one sample in a study of shared clonotypes between healthy human individuals. Clones were read by immunoSEQ multiplex PCR, and TCRdb kept only the in-frame ones, dropping some. The table lists some 2,000,000 clones, approximately 94% of them singletons. Sequenced sample: naive CD4+ T cells sorted from blood. The receptors originated from a young man in good health. Both conserved end residues are part of each CDR3. A D gene is named only where the DNA matches it firmly. Size is stated for part of the rows, as once, few or many counts, or as a class when the clone is expanded.

D gene: TRBD1; clone size: NA; V gene: TRBV10-3; J gene: TRBJ1-4; CDR3 protein: CAISEGQGPTNEKLFF; CDR3 DNA: TGTGCCATCAGTGAGGGACAGGGACCAACTAATGAAAAACTGTTTTTT
D gene: TRBD2; clone size: NA; V gene: TRBV27; J gene: TRBJ2-1; CDR3 protein: CASSQREGYEQFF; CDR3 DNA: TGTGCCAGCAGCCAGCGGGAGGGCTATGAGCAGTTCTTC
D gene: NA; clone size: NA; V gene: TRBV7-8; J gene: TRBJ2-7; CDR3 protein: CASSLGASLGSHEQYF; CDR3 DNA: TGTGCCAGCAGCTTAGGTGCCAGTTTGGGGTCCCACGAGCAGTACTTC
D gene: TRBD1; clone size: once; V gene: TRBV7-6; J gene: TRBJ1-2; CDR3 protein: CASRPGRDRDGYTF; CDR3 DNA: TGTGCCAGCAGGCCGGGGAGGGACAGGGATGGCTACACCTTC
D gene: NA; clone size: NA; V gene: TRBV9; J gene: TRBJ2-5; CDR3 protein: CASSVGIGGQETQYF; CDR3 DNA: TGTGCCAGCAGCGTAGGTATCGGGGGCCAAGAGACCCAGTACTTC
D gene: NA; clone size: NA; V gene: TRBV5-1; J gene: TRBJ1-2; CDR3 protein: CASSALQGPPYGYTF; CDR3 DNA: TGCGCCAGCAGCGCCCTACAGGGCCCCCCCTATGGCTACACCTTC
D gene: NA; clone size: NA; V gene: TRBV5-1; J gene: TRBJ2-7; CDR3 protein: CASSNPGSGMNEQYF; CDR3 DNA: TGCGCCAGCAGCAATCCGGGGTCAGGGATGAACGAGCAGTACTTC
D gene: NA; clone size: few; V gene: TRBV23-1; J gene: TRBJ2-7; CDR3 protein: CASSHPPAISYEQYF; CDR3 DNA: TGCGCCAGCAGTCATCCTCCAGCTATTTCCTACGAGCAGTACTTC
D gene: NA; clone size: NA; V gene: TRBV27; J gene: TRBJ2-1; CDR3 protein: CASRRGRGYYNEQFF; CDR3 DNA: TGTGCCAGCAGGAGGGGCAGGGGTTACTACAATGAGCAGTTCTTC
D gene: NA; clone size: NA; V gene: TRBV28; J gene: TRBJ1-1; CDR3 protein: CASSLYGLNTEAFF; CDR3 DNA: TGTGCCAGCAGTTTATACGGTCTGAACACTGAAGCTTTCTTT
D gene: TRBD1; clone size: NA; V gene: TRBV19; J gene: TRBJ1-2; CDR3 protein: CASTEPGGSLFYGYTF; CDR3 DNA: TGTGCCAGTACCGAACCAGGGGGCTCCCTTTTCTATGGCTACACCTTC
D gene: NA; clone size: NA; V gene: TRBV5-1; J gene: TRBJ1-2; CDR3 protein: CASRHGQLANYGYTF; CDR3 DNA: TGCGCCAGCAGACATGGACAGCTAGCTAACTATGGCTACACCTTC
D gene: NA; clone size: NA; V gene: TRBV5-1; J gene: TRBJ1-2; CDR3 protein: CASSLGTGLAGSYTF; CDR3 DNA: TGCGCCAGCAGCTTGGGGACCGGACTTGCTGGGAGCTACACCTTC
D gene: NA; clone size: NA; V gene: TRBV4-1; J gene: TRBJ2-5; CDR3 protein: CASSQPTGRGGTQYF; CDR3 DNA: TGCGCCAGCAGCCAACCTACAGGGAGGGGAGGGACCCAGTACTTC
D gene: NA; clone size: once; V gene: TRBV28; J gene: TRBJ2-2; CDR3 protein: CASIIGGPANTGELFF; CDR3 DNA: TGTGCCAGCATCATAGGGGGTCCCGCGAACACCGGGGAGCTGTTTTTT
D gene: TRBD2; clone size: once; V gene: TRBV9; J gene: TRBJ2-3; CDR3 protein: CASSVGLAGGNPGF; CDR3 DNA: TGTGCCAGCAGCGTAGGACTAGCGGGAGGGAACCCGGGGTTT
D gene: NA; clone size: once; V gene: TRBV18; J gene: TRBJ2-7; CDR3 protein: CASSPPEGGGGYEQYF; CDR3 DNA: TGTGCCAGCTCACCACCGGAGGGAGGGGGCGGCTACGAGCAGTACTTC
D gene: NA; clone size: NA; V gene: TRBV4-1; J gene: TRBJ1-5; CDR3 protein: CASSQGGGGGNSNQPQHF; CDR3 DNA: TGCGCCAGCAGCCAAGGTGGAGGGGGAGGGAATAGCAATCAGCCCCAGCATTTT
D gene: NA; clone size: NA; V gene: TRBV6-5; J gene: TRBJ2-7; CDR3 protein: CASSYSTRESSYEQYF; CDR3 DNA: TGTGCCAGCAGTTACTCGACACGGGAGAGCTCCTACGAGCAGTACTTC
D gene: NA; clone size: NA; V gene: TRBV7-9; J gene: TRBJ2-4; CDR3 protein: CASSPTNFHYF; CDR3 DNA: TGTGCCAGCAGCCCAACCAATTTTCACTACTTC
D gene: NA; clone size: NA; V gene: TRBV18; J gene: TRBJ2-5; CDR3 protein: CASSPGVQETQYF; CDR3 DNA: TGTGCCAGCTCCCCGGGGGTGCAAGAGACCCAGTACTTC
D gene: NA; clone size: NA; V gene: TRBV11-2; J gene: TRBJ1-4; CDR3 protein: CASSSVIKGEGNEKLFF; CDR3 DNA: TGTGCCAGCAGCAGCGTAATTAAGGGTGAAGGGAATGAAAAACTGTTTTTT
D gene: TRBD1; clone size: NA; V gene: TRBV29-1; J gene: TRBJ1-1; CDR3 protein: CSGGQGGTEAFF; CDR3 DNA: TGCAGCGGGGGACAGGGGGGCACTGAAGCTTTCTTT
D gene: TRBD1; clone size: NA; V gene: TRBV28; J gene: TRBJ2-7; CDR3 protein: CATAGTGAYEQYF; CDR3 DNA: TGTGCCACCGCAGGGACAGGGGCCTACGAGCAGTACTTC
D gene: TRBD1; clone size: NA; V gene: TRBV7-9; J gene: TRBJ1-2; CDR3 protein: CASSSLGQGSYGYTF; CDR3 DNA: TGTGCCAGCAGCTCCCTCGGACAGGGAAGCTATGGCTACACCTTC
D gene: TRBD2; clone size: NA; V gene: TRBV6-1; J gene: TRBJ2-7; CDR3 protein: CASGTSGSVYEQYF; CDR3 DNA: TGTGCCAGCGGGACTAGCGGGAGTGTCTACGAGCAGTACTTC
D gene: NA; clone size: NA; V gene: TRBV28; J gene: TRBJ2-7; CDR3 protein: CASSLWGSHYEQYF; CDR3 DNA: TGTGCCAGCAGTTTATGGGGATCCCACTACGAGCAGTACTTC
D gene: TRBD2; clone size: NA; V gene: TRBV25-1; J gene: TRBJ2-2; CDR3 protein: CASSDPSGPNTGELFF; CDR3 DNA: TGTGCCAGCAGTGATCCTAGCGGCCCGAACACCGGGGAGCTGTTTTTT
D gene: TRBD1; clone size: NA; V gene: TRBV2; J gene: TRBJ1-1; CDR3 protein: CASRGDRGTEAFF; CDR3 DNA: TGTGCCAGCAGGGGGGACAGGGGCACTGAAGCTTTCTTT
D gene: NA; clone size: NA; V gene: TRBV5-6; J gene: TRBJ1-1; CDR3 protein: CASSLDALNTEAFF; CDR3 DNA: TGTGCCAGCAGCTTGGATGCCCTGAACACTGAAGCTTTCTTT
D gene: NA; clone size: NA; V gene: TRBV6-5; J gene: TRBJ1-5; CDR3 protein: CASSWSQLDQPQHF; CDR3 DNA: TGTGCCAGCAGTTGGAGTCAGCTCGATCAGCCCCAGCATTTT
D gene: NA; clone size: NA; V gene: TRBV19; J gene: TRBJ1-1; CDR3 protein: CASSIAGSTEAFF; CDR3 DNA: TGTGCCAGTAGTATAGCCGGCAGCACTGAAGCTTTCTTT
D gene: NA; clone size: NA; V gene: TRBV15; J gene: TRBJ2-5; CDR3 protein: CATSSPWEHQETQYF; CDR3 DNA: TGTGCCACCAGCTCCCCTTGGGAGCATCAGGAGACCCAGTACTTC
D gene: NA; clone size: NA; V gene: TRBV5-1; J gene: TRBJ2-7; CDR3 protein: CASSLESGAVYEQYF; CDR3 DNA: TGCGCCAGCAGCTTGGAGTCTGGCGCCGTCTACGAGCAGTACTTC
D gene: TRBD1; clone size: NA; V gene: TRBV29-1; J gene: TRBJ2-2; CDR3 protein: CSVEEGTGISGELFF; CDR3 DNA: TGCAGCGTTGAAGAGGGGACAGGGATCTCCGGGGAGCTGTTTTTT
D gene: TRBD1; clone size: NA; V gene: TRBV7-9; J gene: TRBJ1-5; CDR3 protein: CASSLAGTGRYSNQPQHF; CDR3 DNA: TGTGCCAGCAGCTTAGCCGGGACAGGGCGTTATAGCAATCAGCCCCAGCATTTT
D gene: TRBD1; clone size: NA; V gene: TRBV9; J gene: TRBJ1-1; CDR3 protein: CASSVGAGTGNTEAFF; CDR3 DNA: TGTGCCAGCAGCGTAGGGGCCGGGACAGGGAACACTGAAGCTTTCTTT
D gene: NA; clone size: NA; V gene: TRBV11-2; J gene: TRBJ2-7; CDR3 protein: CASSLESYEQYF; CDR3 DNA: TGTGCCAGCAGCTTAGAATCGTACGAGCAGTACTTC
D gene: TRBD2; clone size: NA; V gene: TRBV2; J gene: TRBJ2-7; CDR3 protein: CASSVGRAGEQYF; CDR3 DNA: TGTGCCAGCAGTGTCGGGAGGGCCGGCGAGCAGTACTTC
D gene: NA; clone size: NA; V gene: TRBV7-6; J gene: TRBJ2-1; CDR3 protein: CASSSPGARNEQFF; CDR3 DNA: TGTGCCAGCAGCTCTCCCGGGGCGCGTAATGAGCAGTTCTTC
D gene: TRBD1; clone size: NA; V gene: TRBV5-4; J gene: TRBJ2-2; CDR3 protein: CASSLGVDRGTGELFF; CDR3 DNA: TGTGCCAGCAGCTTGGGTGTGGACAGGGGGACCGGGGAGCTGTTTTTT
D gene: NA; clone size: NA; V gene: TRBV7-8; J gene: TRBJ2-7; CDR3 protein: CASSLVSPAGSSYEQYF; CDR3 DNA: TGTGCCAGCAGCTTAGTTTCCCCCGCAGGGAGCTCCTACGAGCAGTACTTC
D gene: NA; clone size: NA; V gene: TRBV30; J gene: TRBJ2-3; CDR3 protein: CAWRFRGDTQYF; CDR3 DNA: TGTGCCTGGAGGTTTAGGGGAGATACGCAGTATTTT
D gene: TRBD1; clone size: NA; V gene: TRBV9; J gene: TRBJ1-1; CDR3 protein: CASSESGQGAPTEAFF; CDR3 DNA: TGTGCCAGCAGCGAGAGCGGACAGGGGGCGCCCACTGAAGCTTTCTTT
D gene: NA; clone size: NA; V gene: TRBV25-1; J gene: TRBJ1-1; CDR3 protein: CASGPETGMNTEAFF; CDR3 DNA: TGTGCCAGCGGGCCCGAGACAGGCATGAACACTGAAGCTTTCTTT
D gene: NA; clone size: NA; V gene: TRBV5-1; J gene: TRBJ2-5; CDR3 protein: CASSLVLGQETQYF; CDR3 DNA: TGCGCCAGCAGCTTGGTTTTGGGCCAAGAGACCCAGTACTTC
D gene: TRBD1; clone size: NA; V gene: TRBV6-6; J gene: TRBJ2-1; CDR3 protein: CASSYSHNLQGHEQFF; CDR3 DNA: TGTGCCAGCAGTTACTCCCATAACCTACAGGGGCATGAGCAGTTCTTC
D gene: NA; clone size: NA; V gene: TRBV6-1; J gene: TRBJ1-6; CDR3 protein: CASSEVKYSPLHF; CDR3 DNA: TGTGCCAGCAGTGAAGTAAAATACTCACCCCTCCACTTT
D gene: TRBD1; clone size: NA; V gene: TRBV27; J gene: TRBJ1-2; CDR3 protein: CASSLTGQGRTPYGYTF; CDR3 DNA: TGTGCCAGCAGTTTAACGGGACAGGGGAGAACCCCCTATGGCTACACCTTC
D gene: TRBD1; clone size: NA; V gene: TRBV2; J gene: TRBJ1-1; CDR3 protein: CASSGSGQGNTEAFF; CDR3 DNA: TGTGCCAGCAGCGGGTCGGGACAGGGGAACACTGAAGCTTTCTTT
D gene: TRBD2; clone size: NA; V gene: TRBV7-2; J gene: TRBJ2-1; CDR3 protein: CASSLVSSGSRNEQFF; CDR3 DNA: TGTGCCAGCAGCTTAGTGTCTAGCGGGAGTCGAAATGAGCAGTTCTTC
D gene: NA; clone size: NA; V gene: TRBV5-6; J gene: TRBJ2-7; CDR3 protein: CASSLLGYEQYF; CDR3 DNA: TGTGCCAGCAGCCTCCTAGGCTACGAGCAGTACTTC
D gene: NA; clone size: NA; V gene: TRBV9; J gene: TRBJ2-3; CDR3 protein: CASSVGGAGDTQYF; CDR3 DNA: TGTGCCAGCAGCGTAGGGGGGGCAGGAGATACGCAGTATTTT
D gene: NA; clone size: NA; V gene: TRBV7-2; J gene: TRBJ2-2; CDR3 protein: CASSLTLAGGELFF; CDR3 DNA: TGTGCCAGCAGCTTAACCTTAGCCGGCGGGGAGCTGTTTTTT
D gene: NA; clone size: NA; V gene: TRBV11-2; J gene: TRBJ1-2; CDR3 protein: CASSLDSARGRDGYTF; CDR3 DNA: TGTGCCAGCAGCTTAGATTCCGCGAGGGGGAGGGATGGCTACACCTTC